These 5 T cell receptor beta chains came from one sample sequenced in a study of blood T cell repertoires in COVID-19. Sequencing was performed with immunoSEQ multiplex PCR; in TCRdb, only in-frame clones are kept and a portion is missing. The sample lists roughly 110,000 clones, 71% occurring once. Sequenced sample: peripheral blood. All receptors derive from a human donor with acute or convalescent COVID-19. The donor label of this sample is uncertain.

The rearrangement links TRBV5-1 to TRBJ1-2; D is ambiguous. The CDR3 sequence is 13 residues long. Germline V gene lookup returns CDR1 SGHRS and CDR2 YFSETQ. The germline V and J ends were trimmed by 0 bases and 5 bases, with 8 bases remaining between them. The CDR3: CASSLETVYGYTF. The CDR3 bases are TGCGCCAGCAGCTTGGAAACAGTTTATGGCTACACCTTC.

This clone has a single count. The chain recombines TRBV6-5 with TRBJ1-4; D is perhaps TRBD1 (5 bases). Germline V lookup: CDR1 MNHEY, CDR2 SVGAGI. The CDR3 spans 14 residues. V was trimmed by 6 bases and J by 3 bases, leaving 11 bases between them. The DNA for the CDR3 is TGTGCCAGCAGGCCGGGACTTTCTAATGAAAAACTGTTTTTT. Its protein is CASRPGLSNEKLFF.

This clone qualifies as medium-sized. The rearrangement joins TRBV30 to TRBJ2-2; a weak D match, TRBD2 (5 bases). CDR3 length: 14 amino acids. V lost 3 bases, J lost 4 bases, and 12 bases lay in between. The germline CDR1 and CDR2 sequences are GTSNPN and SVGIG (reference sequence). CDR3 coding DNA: TGTGCCTGGAGACGGTACGGAGGCACCGGGGAGCTGTTTTTT. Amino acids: CAWRRYGGTGELFF.

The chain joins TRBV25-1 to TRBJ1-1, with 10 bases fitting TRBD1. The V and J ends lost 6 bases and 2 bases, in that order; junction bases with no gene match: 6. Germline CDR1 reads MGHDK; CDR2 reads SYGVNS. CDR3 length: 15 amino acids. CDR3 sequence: CASRGTGVFNTEAFF. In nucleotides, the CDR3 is TGTGCCAGCAGAGGGACAGGGGTTTTCAACACTGAAGCTTTCTTT.

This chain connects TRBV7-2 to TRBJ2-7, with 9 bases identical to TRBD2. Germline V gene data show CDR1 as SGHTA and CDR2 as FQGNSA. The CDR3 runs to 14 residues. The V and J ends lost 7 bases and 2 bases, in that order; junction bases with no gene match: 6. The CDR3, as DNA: TGTGCCAGCACCAAATCTAGCGGGGCCTACGAGCAGTACTTC. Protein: CASTKSSGAYEQYF.